The 17 T cell receptor beta chains reported below all come from one sample, sequenced in a study of shared clonotypes between healthy human individuals. Libraries were prepared by immunoSEQ multiplex PCR; TCRdb keeps only in-frame clonotypes and omits some of them. Altogether approximately 940,000 clones are present, 76% being singletons, with the ten largest covering around 1.4%. Input material: memory CD4+ T cells sorted from blood. As to subset: CD45RA-negative fraction. These receptors were obtained from a young man in good health.

The table lists this clone with a count of one. The V and J genes are TRBV6-1 and TRBJ1-2, with 7 nucleotides matching TRBD1. Germline V gene data show CDR1 as MNHNS and CDR2 as SASEGT. V shed 5 bases, J shed 2 bases, and the junction held 8 bases outside the gene matches. The CDR3 runs to 15 residues. CDR3 DNA sequence: TGTGCCAGCAGTACCCAACAGGGGCGCAACTATGGCTACACCTTC. Its translation: CASSTQQGRNYGYTF.

J is TRBJ1-5 and V is TRBV4-2; D might be TRBD1 (6 bases). Germline V gives CDR1 LGHNA, CDR2 YNFKEQ. The CDR3 spans 16 residues. V shed 0 bases and J shed 6 bases, with 15 bases lying between them. CDR3 DNA: TGTGCCAGCAGCCAAGATCTCCACAGGGAAACTCAGCCCCAGCATTTT. Its protein product is CASSQDLHRETQPQHF.

The CDR3 loop reads CASSRLIGQEAFF. In DNA, the CDR3 is TGTGCCAGCAGCCGATTAATTGGACAAGAAGCTTTCTTT. The chain combines TRBV7-2 with TRBJ1-1; weak D call: TRBD1 (5 bases). The germline V gene encodes CDR1 SGHTA and CDR2 FQGNSA. This CDR3 contains 13 residues. Deletions cut 5 bases from V and 8 bases from J, with 15 bases between.

The gene calls are TRBV11-3 and TRBJ1-1; 9 bases fit TRBD1. V lost 5 bases, J lost 8 bases, and 3 bases stayed unmatched. This CDR3 has 12 residues. CDR1 is SGHNT, CDR2 YENEEA, per germline. This CDR3 is CASSLGQGEAFF. CDR3 coding DNA: TGTGCCAGCAGCCTGGGACAGGGAGAAGCTTTCTTT.

The chain joins TRBV6-5 to TRBJ2-3, with D maybe TRBD2 (6 bases). There are 12 residues in the CDR3. CDR1 is MNHEY and CDR2 is SVGAGI in the germline V gene. V was shortened by 8 bases and J by 6 bases, with 12 bases between the two germline ends. The CDR3 DNA is TGTGCCAGCGGCCCGGGAGCGGATACGCAGTATTTT. Its translation is CASGPGADTQYF.

This rearrangement joins TRBV6-1 to TRBJ1-5; 7 bases match TRBD1. Germline V gives CDR1 MNHNS, CDR2 SASEGT. The CDR3 spans 14 residues. With 2 bases clipped from V and 6 bases from J, the junction kept 4 bases outside the gene matches. CDR3 DNA: TGTGCCAGCAGTGAATTCAGGGGGGTTCAGCCCCAGCATTTT. It specifies CASSEFRGVQPQHF.

This clone was detected only a few times. The chain employs TRBV25-1 and TRBJ2-7; 10 bases match TRBD2. CDR3 size: 13 residues. CDR1 and CDR2 from the germline V gene are MGHDK and SYGVNS. The ends lost 5 bases at V and 3 bases at J; junction bases unmatched: 1. The CDR3 protein is CASSRTSGYEQYF. The CDR3 DNA reads as TGTGCCAGCAGTAGGACTAGCGGCTACGAGCAGTACTTC.

This chain joins TRBV18 and TRBJ1-4; TRBD1 matches at 7 bases. CDR3 length: 16 amino acids. Germline-derived CDR1 and CDR2 are KGHSH and LQKENI. J gave up 5 bases and V 4 bases, and 10 bases lay outside the gene matches. CDR3 sequence: CASSRTWDSQNEKLFF. CDR3 bases: TGTGCCAGCTCACGTACATGGGACAGCCAAAATGAAAAACTGTTTTTT. The full variable domain, completed using reference TRBV18 and TRBJ1-4, is NAGVMQNPRHLVRRRGQEARLRCSPMKGHSHVYWYRQLPEEGLKFMVYLQKENIIDESGMPKERFSAEFPKEGPSILRIQQVVRGDSAAYFCASSRTWDSQNEKLFFGSGTQLSVL.

The chain recombines TRBV29-1 with TRBJ1-1, with D maybe TRBD1 (6 bases). Per the germline V gene, CDR1 is SQVTM and CDR2 is ANQGSEA. This CDR3 spans 11 amino acids. The germline V and J ends were trimmed by 4 bases and 12 bases, with 15 bases remaining between them. CDR3 protein: CSVVVRTDTFF. The DNA for the CDR3 is TGCAGCGTTGTAGTTAGGACAGATACTTTCTTT.

V gene TRBV15 combines with J gene TRBJ2-7, with TRBD1 matching over 8 bases. Germline V gene data show CDR1 as LNHNV and CDR2 as YYDKDF (reference sequence). The CDR3 spans 16 residues. With V trimmed by 3 bases and J by 2 bases, 9 bases remained unmatched. CDR3 in amino acids: CATSRRQGRTTYEQYF. The CDR3 DNA follows: TGTGCCACCAGCAGGCGACAGGGGCGAACAACCTACGAGCAGTACTTC.

This sequence joins TRBV19 and TRBJ1-1; 9 bases agree with TRBD1. The CDR3 totals 15 residues. CDR1 and CDR2 from the germline V gene are LNHDA and SQIVND (reference sequence). V lost 6 bases, J lost 6 bases, and 11 bases stayed unmatched. Here the CDR3 DNA reads TGTGCCAGTAGGCTACAGGGGGCTGCCGTGCCTGAAGCTTTCTTT. Translation gives CASRLQGAAVPEAFF.

The chain joins TRBV2 to TRBJ1-5; D perhaps matches TRBD1 (6 bases). CDR1 is SNHLY and CDR2 is FYNNEI in the germline V gene. The CDR3 length is 16 residues. Between the trimmed V and J ends, which lost 5 bases and 0 bases, there was a span of 14 bases. The CDR3 DNA follows: TGTGCCAGCAGTCCAACAGGGTGCTATAGCAATCAGCCCCAGCATTTT. Translated, it gives CASSPTGCYSNQPQHF.

The chain has TRBV5-1 and TRBJ2-1; 8 bases are a match to TRBD2. The CDR3 is made up of 16 amino acids. Per the germline V gene, CDR1 is SGHRS and CDR2 is YFSETQ. V was pared by 0 bases and J by 5 bases, with 7 bases of the junction left unmatched. The CDR3: CASSLAPGGLNNEQFF. For the CDR3, the DNA is TGCGCCAGCAGCTTGGCGCCGGGAGGGCTGAACAATGAGCAGTTCTTC.

The rearrangement links TRBV19 to TRBJ2-5; no clear D. Germline V gene data show CDR1 as LNHDA and CDR2 as SQIVND (reference sequence). The CDR3 has 14 residues. V gave up 1 base and J gave up 5 bases, with 11 bases separating them. CDR3: CASSIGQQKETQYF. CDR3 nucleotides: TGTGCCAGTAGTATAGGTCAGCAAAAGGAGACCCAGTACTTC.

DNA of the CDR3: TGTGCCAGCAGCTTAGGGACCGCGGGGTATCGTGGCAATCAGCCCCAGCATTTT. Residues: CASSLGTAGYRGNQPQHF. This chain links TRBV11-2 with TRBJ1-5; no definite D call. V was clipped by 1 base and J by 2 bases, with 18 bases between them. Germline CDR1 is SGHAT and CDR2 is FQNNGV. The CDR3 consists of 18 residues.

This clone was counted a few times. The rearrangement uses TRBV7-9 and TRBJ2-3; possibly TRBD2 for D (5 bases). With 1 base removed from V and 6 bases from J, the gap between germline ends came to 8 bases. The germline gives CDR1 SEHNR, CDR2 FQNEAQ (reference sequence). The CDR3 length is 13 residues. For the CDR3, the DNA is TGTGCCAGCAGCTTAGGAGGGTCGGATACGCAGTATTTT. It is translated as CASSLGGSDTQYF.

The chain combines TRBV18 with TRBJ1-1; D is perhaps TRBD1 (5 bases). The V and J ends lost 1 base and 3 bases respectively, with 21 bases between them. The CDR3 totals 18 residues. CDR1 is KGHSH and CDR2 is LQKENI in the germline V gene. CDR3 nucleotides: TGTGCCAGCTCACCACAATTCATGGGGGGGACCTCGTACACTGAAGCTTTCTTT. It codes for CASSPQFMGGTSYTEAFF.